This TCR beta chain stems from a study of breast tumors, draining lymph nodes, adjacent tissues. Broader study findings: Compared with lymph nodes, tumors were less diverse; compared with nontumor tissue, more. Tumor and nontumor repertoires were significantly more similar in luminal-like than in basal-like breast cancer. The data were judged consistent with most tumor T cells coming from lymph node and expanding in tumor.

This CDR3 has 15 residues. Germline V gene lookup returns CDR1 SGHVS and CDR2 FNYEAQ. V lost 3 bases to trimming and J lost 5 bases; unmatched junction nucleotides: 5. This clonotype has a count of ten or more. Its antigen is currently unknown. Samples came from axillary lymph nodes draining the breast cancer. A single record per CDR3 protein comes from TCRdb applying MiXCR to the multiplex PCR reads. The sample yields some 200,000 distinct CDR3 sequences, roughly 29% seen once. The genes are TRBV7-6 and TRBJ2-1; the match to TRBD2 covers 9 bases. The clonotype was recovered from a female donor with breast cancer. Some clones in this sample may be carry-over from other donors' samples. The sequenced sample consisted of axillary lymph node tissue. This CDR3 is CASSFGRGGNNEQFF. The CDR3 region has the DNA TGTGCCAGCAGCTTTGGGCGGGGGGGGAACAATGAGCAGTTCTTC.